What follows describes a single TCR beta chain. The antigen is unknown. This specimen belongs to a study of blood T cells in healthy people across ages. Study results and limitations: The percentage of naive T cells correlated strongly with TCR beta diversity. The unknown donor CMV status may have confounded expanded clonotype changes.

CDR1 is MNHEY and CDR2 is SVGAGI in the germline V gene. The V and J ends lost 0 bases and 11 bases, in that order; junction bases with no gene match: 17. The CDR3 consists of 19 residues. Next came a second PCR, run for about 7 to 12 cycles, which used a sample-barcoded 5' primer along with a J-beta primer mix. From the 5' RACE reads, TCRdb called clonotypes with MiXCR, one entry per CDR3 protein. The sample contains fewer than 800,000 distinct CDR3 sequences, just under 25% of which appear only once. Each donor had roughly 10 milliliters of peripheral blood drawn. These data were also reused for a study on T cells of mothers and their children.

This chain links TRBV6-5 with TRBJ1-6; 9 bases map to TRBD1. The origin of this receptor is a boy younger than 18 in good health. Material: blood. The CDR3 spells CASSYSSSPGQGIQPPLHF. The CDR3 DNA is TGTGCCAGCAGTTACTCGAGCTCCCCGGGACAGGGAATCCAACCACCCCTCCACTTT.